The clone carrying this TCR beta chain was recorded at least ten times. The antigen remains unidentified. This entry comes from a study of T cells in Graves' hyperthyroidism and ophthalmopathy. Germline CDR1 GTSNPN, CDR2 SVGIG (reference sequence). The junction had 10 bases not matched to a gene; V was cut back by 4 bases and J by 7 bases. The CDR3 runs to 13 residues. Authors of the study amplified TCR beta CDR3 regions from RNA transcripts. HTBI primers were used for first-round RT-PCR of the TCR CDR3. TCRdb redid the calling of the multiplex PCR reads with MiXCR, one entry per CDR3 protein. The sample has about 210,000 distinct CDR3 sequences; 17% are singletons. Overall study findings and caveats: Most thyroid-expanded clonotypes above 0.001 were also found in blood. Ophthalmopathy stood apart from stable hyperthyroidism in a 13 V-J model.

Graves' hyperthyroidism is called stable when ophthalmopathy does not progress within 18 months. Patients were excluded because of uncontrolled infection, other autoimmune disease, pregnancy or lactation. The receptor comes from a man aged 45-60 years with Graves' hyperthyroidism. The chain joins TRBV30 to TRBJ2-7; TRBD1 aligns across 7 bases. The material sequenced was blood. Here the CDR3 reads CAWNRQGSGEQYF. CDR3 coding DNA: TGTGCCTGGAACCGACAGGGTAGTGGGGAGCAGTACTTC.